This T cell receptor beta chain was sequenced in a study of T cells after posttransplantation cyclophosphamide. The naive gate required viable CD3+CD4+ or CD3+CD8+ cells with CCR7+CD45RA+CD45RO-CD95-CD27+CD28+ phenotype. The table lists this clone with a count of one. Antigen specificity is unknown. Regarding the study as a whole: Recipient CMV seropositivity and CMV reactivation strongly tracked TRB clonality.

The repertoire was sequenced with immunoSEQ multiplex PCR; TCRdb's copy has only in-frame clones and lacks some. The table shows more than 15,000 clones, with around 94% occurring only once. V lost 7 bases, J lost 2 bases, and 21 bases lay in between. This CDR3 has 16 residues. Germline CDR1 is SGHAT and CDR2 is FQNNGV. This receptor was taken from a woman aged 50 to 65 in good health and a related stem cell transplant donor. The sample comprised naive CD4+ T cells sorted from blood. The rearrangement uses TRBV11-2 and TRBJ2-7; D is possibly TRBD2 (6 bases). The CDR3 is CASNNWRGLGTYEQYF. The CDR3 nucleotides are TGTGCCAGCAACAACTGGAGGGGACTTGGAACCTACGAGCAGTACTTC.